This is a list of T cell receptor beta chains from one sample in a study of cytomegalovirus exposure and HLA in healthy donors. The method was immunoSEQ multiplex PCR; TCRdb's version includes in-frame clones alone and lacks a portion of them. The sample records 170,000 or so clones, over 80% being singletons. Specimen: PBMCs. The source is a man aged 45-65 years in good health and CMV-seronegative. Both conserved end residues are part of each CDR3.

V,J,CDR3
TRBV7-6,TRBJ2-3,CASSPGGTSHRTDTQYF
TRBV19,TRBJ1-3,CASKAQVSGNTIYF
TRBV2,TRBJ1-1,CASSGQKNTEAFF
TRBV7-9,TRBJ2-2,CASSLLATAGTGELFF
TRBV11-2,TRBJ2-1,CASSVDRGSYNEQFF
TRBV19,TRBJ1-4,CASSIRGSTTNEKLFF
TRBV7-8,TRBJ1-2,CASSPTANYGYTF
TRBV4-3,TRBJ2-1,CASSRSSGPSYNEQFF
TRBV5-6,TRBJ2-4,CASSLNGGSFTKNIQYF
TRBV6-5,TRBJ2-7,CASSYSRRGGTYEQYF
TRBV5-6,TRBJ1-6,CASSLYDRVRSPLHF
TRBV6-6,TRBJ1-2,CASKVTGGGYTF
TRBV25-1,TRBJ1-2,CASSGTGGAYGYTF
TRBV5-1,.,CASSSRGQTYEQYF
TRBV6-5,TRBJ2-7,CASGSTGYNEQYF
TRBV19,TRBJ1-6,CASGLPGGDSPLHF
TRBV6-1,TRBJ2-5,CASSPYRGIKETQYF
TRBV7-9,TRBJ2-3,CASSLAGIAGAPDTQYF
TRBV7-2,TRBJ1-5,CASSPARGNQPQHF
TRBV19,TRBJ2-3,CASSIGTSGTDTQYF
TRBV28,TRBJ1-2,CASSLSQGNGGYTF
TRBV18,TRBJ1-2,CASSHNFVVMNDYGYTF
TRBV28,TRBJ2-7,CASSIAGSSSYEQYF
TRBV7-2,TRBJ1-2,CASSLGLYGYTF
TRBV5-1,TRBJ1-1,CASEETTGSTEAFF
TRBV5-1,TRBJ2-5,CASSYLGGRETQYF
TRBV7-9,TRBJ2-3,CASSPRGSDTQYF
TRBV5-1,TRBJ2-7,CASSFARGRVSGEQYF
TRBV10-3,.,CAISVRLAGSYEQYF